One T cell receptor (beta chain) is described in this entry. This clonotype was detected only a few times. It lacks a known antigen. One base away there is no much larger clone; base qualities are not given. This sample was taken from a study of Graves' ophthalmopathy and Graves' hyperthyroidism (dated by TCRdb to the late 2010s). With respect to the entire study: Peripheral blood was collected at initial diagnosis, before any treatment. The approximately 100 discovery patients were divided at random into training and test sets in a 7:3 ratio. An independent validation cohort comprised 18 hyperthyroidism patients and about 16 patients who later progressed from hyperthyroidism to ophthalmopathy. To explore V-J signatures that separate ophthalmopathy from hyperthyroidism, a discovery set of about a hundred patients was enrolled, consisting of 43 with ophthalmopathy and some 59 with stable hyperthyroidism. After sampling, hyperthyroidism patients received methimazole starting at 30 mg daily, and ophthalmopathy patients received high-dose intravenous methylprednisolone. In total, approximately 130 blood samples were TCR-sequenced: approximately 40 ophthalmopathy, approximately 80 hyperthyroidism and approximately 17 hyperthyroidism-to-ophthalmopathy patients. In roughly 6 hyperthyroidism patients, the T-cell repertoires found in thyroid tissue were compared with those found in blood. The study used signatures of the TCR beta repertoire to tell Graves' ophthalmopathy apart from Graves' hyperthyroidism and to predict which patients would progress to ophthalmopathy. Summary of the overall study and its limitations: Ophthalmopathy was separated from stable hyperthyroidism by the 13-signature model with about 89% sensitivity and 81% to 83% specificity in cross-validation and with 80%/75% in the test set. In validation, the model predicted ophthalmopathy progression with about 71% sensitivity and approximately 72% specificity; roughly eleven predicted patients were CT-confirmed with GO in a median of 6.5 months. Among expanded thyroid clonotypes with frequency above 0.001, most also showed up in blood, which suggests that blood repertoires may reflect the thyroid immune response. Sample size was not statistically predetermined, and group allocation was not concealed from the investigators.

Looking up the germline V gene yields CDR1 KGHDR and CDR2 SFDVKD. Cut back by 3 bases and 5 bases, the V and J ends lie 9 bases apart. The CDR3 spans 13 residues, from the cysteine through the phenylalanine. Solely the CDR3 DNA is kept, with 39 bases framed from the first base. For repertoire sequencing, the TCR beta CDR3 regions were amplified from RNA transcripts. A first-round RT-PCR used HTBI primers with the Qiagen OneStep RT-PCR kit, followed by a second-round multiplex PCR, size selection and purification. Sequencing of the libraries was carried out on an Illumina HiSeq2000 in paired-end mode with 100 bp reads. As for how the authors treated the data: Reads were processed with SOAPnuke, discarding reads with adapters, uncalled bases, mean Phred below 15, or no exact constant-primer or identifier match. High-quality paired reads were merged with COPE v1.2.5. Clonotypes were defined as unique nucleotide sequences and were aligned to IMGT TRB V, D and J references using MiTCR v1.1. Analysis was restricted to V-J combinations with a frequency above 0.0001, which covered roughly 99% of repertoires. For each V-J combination, a TCR clonal expansion and chaos score was defined as F50 clonal expansion divided by the chaos observed in the TCRdist matrix. Welch's t-statistics and random forest were used to reduce features to approximately 13 V-J combinations, which were fed into a naive Bayes classifier. The Morisita-Horn index was used to measure how similar the thyroid and blood repertoires were. In TCRdb, the public reads were trimmed at Q25 with fastp and aligned with MiXCR, with productive beta chains retained. Identical CDR3 protein sequences are pooled into one entry, listed with their most common genes and DNA. The V and J calls and clone size are TCRdb's, not the authors'. In this sample the table shows roughly 610,000 distinct CDR3 sequences, 20% to 25% of which occur a single time. Roughly 6.9% of the sample lies in the top ten.

Stable hyperthyroidism was defined as no progression to ophthalmopathy within 18 months of follow-up. Hyperthyroidism patients were newly diagnosed, were aged 18 to 65 years, and had a disease duration under 2 months. Patients were excluded if they had other autoimmune diseases, uncontrolled infections, pregnancy or lactation. Clinical symptoms, serum thyroxine, TRAb, thyroid ultrasound and orbital computed tomography formed the basis of the diagnosis. Using Ficoll-Paque density gradient centrifugation, PBMCs were isolated from 10 ml of fresh peripheral blood. Total RNA was extracted with Trizol reagent and quality-checked on an Agilent 2100 Bioanalyzer.

This clonotype was obtained from a woman younger than 30 with stable Graves' hyperthyroidism. Some clones in this sample may be carry-over from other donors' samples. Donor details come from another sample of the same person, matched by shared clones. The sequence is built from TRBV24-1 and TRBJ1-1; the D gene is unclear. The sample consisted of peripheral blood. The CDR3 in this case is CATSDGPGTEAFF. The nucleotide sequence reads TGTGCCACCAGTGATGGCCCTGGAACTGAAGCTTTCTTT.